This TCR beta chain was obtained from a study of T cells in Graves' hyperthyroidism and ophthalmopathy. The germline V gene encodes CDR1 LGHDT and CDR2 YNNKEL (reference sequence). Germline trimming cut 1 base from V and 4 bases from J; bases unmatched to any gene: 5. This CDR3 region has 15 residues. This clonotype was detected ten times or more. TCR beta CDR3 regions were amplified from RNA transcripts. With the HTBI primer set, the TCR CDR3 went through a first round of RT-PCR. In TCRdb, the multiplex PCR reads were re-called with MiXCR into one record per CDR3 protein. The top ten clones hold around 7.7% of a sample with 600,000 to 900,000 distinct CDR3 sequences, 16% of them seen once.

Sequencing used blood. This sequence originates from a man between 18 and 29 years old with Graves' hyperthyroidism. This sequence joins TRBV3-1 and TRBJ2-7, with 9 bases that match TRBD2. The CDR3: CASSQAAGGAYEQYF. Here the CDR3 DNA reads TGTGCCAGCAGCCAAGCAGCGGGAGGAGCATACGAGCAGTACTTC.